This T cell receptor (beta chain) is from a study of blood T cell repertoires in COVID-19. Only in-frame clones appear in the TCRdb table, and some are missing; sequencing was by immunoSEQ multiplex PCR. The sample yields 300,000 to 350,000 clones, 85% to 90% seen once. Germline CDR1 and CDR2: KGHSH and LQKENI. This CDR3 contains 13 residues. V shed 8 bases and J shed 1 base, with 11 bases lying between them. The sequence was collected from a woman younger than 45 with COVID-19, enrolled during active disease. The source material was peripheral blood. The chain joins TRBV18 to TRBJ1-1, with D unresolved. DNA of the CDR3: TGTGCCAGCGGACTCTCCTGGAACACTGAAGCTTTCTTT. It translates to CASGLSWNTEAFF.